One and the same sample provided the 7 T cell receptor beta chains below, sequenced in a study of Graves' ophthalmopathy and Graves' hyperthyroidism (dated by TCRdb to 2016 to 2019). The sequencer was an Illumina HiSeq 2000. TCR beta CDR3 regions were amplified from RNA transcripts for repertoire sequencing. The first round of RT-PCR was done with HTBI primers and the Qiagen OneStep RT-PCR kit, and was followed by a second round of multiplex PCR, then size selection and purification. The raw public data were reprocessed by TCRdb itself: fastp quality trimming at Q25, MiXCR clonotype calling, in-frame beta chains only. Each CDR3 protein gets just one entry, which takes the most common genes and DNA from the rows behind it. The sample table holds about 1.1 million distinct CDR3 sequences, of which 35% to 40% were seen once. The ten largest clones represent more than 9.5% of the sample. Specimen: peripheral blood or thyroid tissue (not recorded which). All receptors derive from an adult man with Graves' hyperthyroidism.

Turning to this clonotype: As the CDR3 is not closed by the conserved phenylalanine or tryptophan, this likely results from a read error. V and J are TRBV12-3 or TRBV12-4 and TRBJ2-7; possibly TRBD1 for D (7 bases). V was pared by 5 bases and J by 2 bases, with 13 bases between. The CDR3 is made up of 14 amino acids. The DNA for the CDR3 is TGTGCCAGCAGTGCGGGGACAGAAACCTACGAGCAGTACTGC. This translates into CASSAGTETYEQYC.

The rearrangement uses TRBV5-1 and TRBJ1-6; 7 bases map to TRBD1. The CDR3 is 16 residues long. V lost 1 base, J lost 4 bases, and 5 bases stayed unmatched. The germline V gene encodes CDR1 SGHRS and CDR2 YFSETQ. As DNA, the CDR3 is TGCGCCAGCAGCTTGACGGTACAGGGGTATAATTCACCCCTCCACTTT. Translating it yields CASSLTVQGYNSPLHF.

This sequence joins TRBV7-2 and TRBJ2-5; 10 nucleotides align to TRBD2. The CDR3 loop spans 14 amino acids. The germline gives CDR1 SGHTA, CDR2 FQGNSA. V lost 0 bases, J lost 7 bases, and 2 bases stayed unmatched. In DNA form, the CDR3 reads TGTGCCAGCAGCTTAGCGGCTAGCGGGGGGACCCAGTACTTC. Its translation is CASSLAASGGTQYF.

As concerns this clonotype: Its ends do not fully match the called genes, so a read error is possible. The chain couples TRBV4-1 to TRBJ2-6, with TRBD2 matching 11 bases. The CDR3 sequence is 16 residues long. The germline V gene has CDR1 MGHRA and CDR2 YSYEKL. As DNA, the CDR3 is TGTGCCAGCAGTGGGACTAGCGGCTCTGGGGCCACCGTCCTGACTTTC. Residues: CASSGTSGSGATVLTF.

The V call is TRBV28, the J call TRBJ1-2; D uncertain. The CDR3 is 15 amino acids. V was pared by 6 bases and J by 2 bases, with 16 bases between. Germline V gene data show CDR1 as MDHEN and CDR2 as SYDVKM. CDR3: CASSPFGKENYGYTF. The CDR3 bases are TGTGCCAGCAGCCCCTTTGGGAAGGAGAACTATGGCTACACCTTC.

The CDR3 DNA follows: TGCAGCGGACAGGGGGTTTACGAGCAGTACTTC. Protein sequence: CSGQGVYEQYF. The chain has TRBV29-1 and TRBJ2-7, with 9 nucleotides matching TRBD1. This CDR3 is 11 amino acids long. The junction had 2 bases not matched to a gene; V was cut back by 7 bases and J by 4 bases. Per the germline V gene, CDR1 is SQVTM and CDR2 is ANQGSEA.

J is TRBJ2-7 and V is TRBV25-1; D ambiguous. The CDR3 has 12 residues. With 5 bases removed from V and 3 bases from J, the gap between germline ends came to 8 bases. Per the germline V gene, CDR1 is MGHDK and CDR2 is SYGVNS. The CDR3 DNA reads as TGTGCCAGCAGTTTATTTAACTACGAGCAGTACTTC. Its protein is CASSLFNYEQYF.